These 24 T cell receptor beta chains came from one sample sequenced in a study of CD8 T cells in ankylosing spondylitis. TCRdb independently ran MiXCR on the 5' RACE reads; one entry per CDR3 protein. The table shows 250,000 to 300,000 distinct CDR3 sequences, with around 20% occurring only once. Sequencing used blood, either unsorted or a sorted T cell fraction (not recorded which). Source of these receptors: a male donor with ankylosing spondylitis or in good health (not recorded which).

This clonotype was seen only a few times. This chain connects TRBV21-1 to TRBJ2-7; the DNA was not used to check the table's D call, TRBD1. TRBV21-1 is a listed pseudogene. This CDR3 has 17 amino acids. CDR3 nucleotide sequence: TGTGCCAGCAGCAAAGTGGGAGAGGGACCCCTCTCCTACGAGCAGTACGTC. This gives the protein CASSKVGEGPLSYEQYV.

V usage is TRBV4-2 and J usage is TRBJ2-2; 7 nucleotides line up with TRBD2. The CDR3 runs to 16 residues. V shed 4 bases and J 1 base; nucleotides not matched to a gene: 6. Germline CDR1 LGHNA, CDR2 YNFKEQ. Here the CDR3 DNA reads TGTGCCAGCAGCCTTCTTGGGGGGGGGAACACCGGGGAGCTGTTTTTT. It is translated as CASSLLGGGNTGELFF.

The chain recombines TRBV7-2 with TRBJ2-4, with 8 bases aligning to TRBD1. V trimming: 5 bases; J trimming: 8 bases; junction bases outside the gene matches: 8. The CDR3 sequence is 14 residues long. The V gene's germline CDR1 is SGHTA and CDR2 FQGNSA. In DNA form, the CDR3 reads TGTGCCAGCAGCCCCCAGGACAGGGCCCACATTCAGTACTTC. Amino acid sequence: CASSPQDRAHIQYF.

There are a few counts of this clonotype. This chain uses TRBV20-1 with TRBJ2-3, with 9 bases that match TRBD1. The CDR3 is made up of 15 amino acids. Unmatched junction bases numbered 10, after V lost 1 base and J lost 8 bases. Germline lookup yields CDR1 DFQATT and CDR2 SNEGSKA (reference sequence). CDR3 in DNA: TGCAGTGCTAGAGGAAAACAGGGGGCAGGCGTTACGCAGTATTTT. It specifies CSARGKQGAGVTQYF.

The genes are TRBV25-1 and TRBJ2-3, with D possibly being TRBD2 (6 bases). The germline gives CDR1 MGHDK, CDR2 SYGVNS. V lost 6 bases, J lost 0 bases, and 10 bases lay in between. The CDR3 runs 14 residues. CDR3 residues: CASRGGESTDTQYF. As DNA, the CDR3 is TGTGCCAGCAGAGGAGGGGAGAGCACAGATACGCAGTATTTT.

This clonotype has only a few counts. V gene TRBV15 combines with J gene TRBJ2-1, with TRBD1 matching over 8 bases. V was clipped by 1 base and J by 0 bases; unmatched bases: 8. Germline CDR1 LNHNV, CDR2 YYDKDF (reference sequence). The CDR3 contains 18 residues. The CDR3 loop reads CATSRGKNRGISYNEQFF. CDR3 coding DNA: TGTGCCACCAGCAGAGGAAAGAACAGGGGGATCTCCTACAATGAGCAGTTCTTC.

This clonotype has a handful of counts. The chain recombines TRBV14 with TRBJ2-1; TRBD2 matches at 7 bases. This CDR3 is built from 16 residues. Germline CDR1 and CDR2: SGHDN and FVKESK. Trimming cost V 2 bases and J 7 bases; bases outside gene matches: 11. CDR3 DNA: TGTGCCAGCAGCCAACCGTCTAGCGGCACTCGGAATGAGCAGTTCTTC. Protein product: CASSQPSSGTRNEQFF.

This clonotype was found a few times. The chain couples TRBV6-1 to TRBJ2-7; no definite D call. Germline loops: CDR1 MNHNS, CDR2 SASEGT. The ends were cut back, 0 bases at V and 2 bases at J, with 5 bases in the middle. This CDR3 contains 13 residues. CDR3 sequence: CASSEATAYEQYV. CDR3 coding DNA: TGTGCCAGCAGTGAAGCCACAGCCTACGAGCAGTACGTC.

The genes are TRBV24-1 and TRBJ1-5, with 7 bases identical to TRBD1. This CDR3 region has 16 residues. Germline V gene lookup returns CDR1 KGHDR and CDR2 SFDVKD. The V gene end was trimmed by 5 bases and the J gene end by 0 bases; junction bases not matched to a gene: 6. CDR3 coding DNA: TGTGCCACCAGTGGGACTGACAGGGCTAGCAATCAGCCCCAGCATTTT. Translating it yields CATSGTDRASNQPQHF.

This clonotype showed up just a few times. The chain recombines TRBV20-1 with TRBJ2-3; TRBD2 aligns across 8 bases. Germline V lookup: CDR1 DFQATT, CDR2 SNEGSKA (reference sequence). The CDR3 contains 15 residues. V lost 5 bases, J lost 5 bases, and 12 bases stayed unmatched. The chain's CDR3 is CSALTSVGQGDTQYF. The CDR3 DNA follows: TGCAGTGCTCTGACTAGCGTAGGGCAGGGAGATACGCAGTATTTT.

Only a few counts were recorded for this clonotype. This chain joins TRBV9 and TRBJ2-2; D not resolved. CDR1 and CDR2 from the germline V gene are SGDLS and YYNGEE. This CDR3 is 15 amino acids long. Trimming left V 0 bases short and J 6 bases short, with 12 bases between. This CDR3 reads CASSVGPSVSGELFF. CDR3 DNA sequence: TGTGCCAGCAGCGTAGGCCCCTCGGTCTCCGGGGAGCTGTTTTTT.

The chain links TRBV6-5 to TRBJ2-7, with D hard to call. Per germline, CDR1 MNHEY and CDR2 SVGAGI. CDR3 size: 13 residues. This chain's CDR3 is CPSTLNSYYEQYV. In DNA, the CDR3 is TGTCCCAGCACGCTTAACTCGTACTACGAGCAGTACGTC.

V gene TRBV24-1 combines with J gene TRBJ2-1; 8 nucleotides line up with TRBD1. V shed 4 bases, J shed 4 bases, and the junction held 8 bases outside the gene matches. CDR1 is KGHDR and CDR2 is SFDVKD in the germline V gene. The CDR3 loop spans 16 amino acids. CDR3 region: CATSESQGVFYNEQFF. DNA of the CDR3: TGTGCCACCAGTGAATCACAGGGGGTGTTTTACAATGAGCAGTTCTTC.

V is TRBV5-1 and J is TRBJ1-1, with 12 nucleotides matching TRBD1. Looked up from germline, CDR1 is SGHRS and CDR2 is YFSETQ. The ends lost 4 bases at V and 3 bases at J; junction bases unmatched: 4. The CDR3 runs 15 residues. CDR3 bases: TGCGCCAGCAGCGGGACAGGGGGCGGAGACACTGAAGCTTTCTTT. This encodes CASSGTGGGDTEAFF.

The V gene is TRBV7-3, the J gene TRBJ2-1; D is ambiguous. The germline gives CDR1 SGHTA, CDR2 FQGTGA. The CDR3 is 11 amino acids. V gave up 5 bases and J gave up 14 bases, with 13 bases separating them. Written as DNA, the CDR3 is TGTGCCAGCAGCGACAACAAATTAAAGTTCTTC. Encoded protein: CASSDNKLKFF.

There are a few counts of this clonotype. The chain carries TRBV7-6 and TRBJ2-2; D uncertain. There are 13 residues in the CDR3. Trimming removed 5 bases from V and 5 bases from J, with 9 bases in between. The germline V gene has CDR1 SGHVS and CDR2 FNYEAQ. CDR3 sequence reads: CASSARATGELFF. The CDR3 nucleotides read TGTGCCAGCAGCGCACGCGCGACCGGGGAGCTGTTTTTT.

In this sample, this clonotype turned up many times. The chain recombines TRBV7-2 with TRBJ1-1, with 10 bases that match TRBD1. Trimming removed 1 base from V and 0 bases from J; junction bases left unmatched: 5. The CDR3 has 17 amino acids. Per germline, CDR1 SGHTA and CDR2 FQGNSA. The CDR3 loop reads CASSLVPGQGMNTEAFF. The CDR3 nucleotides are TGTGCCAGCAGCTTAGTACCGGGACAGGGGATGAACACTGAAGCTTTCTTT.

This clonotype was seen a handful of times. This chain connects TRBV4-1 to TRBJ2-3; 9 bases line up with TRBD2. CDR1 MGHRA and CDR2 YSYEKL come from the germline V gene. V trimming: 4 bases; J trimming: 5 bases; junction bases outside the gene matches: 7. The CDR3 loop spans 15 amino acids. The chain's CDR3 is CASSPNSGRGDTQYF. The CDR3 DNA sequence: TGCGCCAGCAGCCCAAATAGCGGGAGAGGAGATACGCAGTATTTT.

V and J are TRBV18 and TRBJ1-2; unclear D gene. The germline V gene encodes CDR1 KGHSH and CDR2 LQKENI. There are 13 residues in the CDR3. Deletions cut 1 base from V and 6 bases from J, with 9 bases between. CDR3 loop: CASSPQGRDGYTF. The CDR3 bases are TGTGCCAGCTCACCACAGGGCCGGGATGGCTACACCTTC.

The rearrangement uses TRBV12-3 or TRBV12-4 and TRBJ1-2; 8 bases agree with TRBD1. This CDR3 is 18 amino acids long. V was clipped by 3 bases and J by 7 bases; unmatched bases: 19. As DNA, the CDR3 is TGTGCCAGCAGTTTGGCCCCAGCAAGCCGGACAGGGAATAGTGGCTACACCTTC. Amino acids: CASSLAPASRTGNSGYTF.

This clonotype was observed at least ten times. The rearrangement links TRBV4-2 to TRBJ2-5; 10 nucleotides agree with TRBD2. Germline CDR1 reads LGHNA; CDR2 reads YNFKEQ. The CDR3 has 16 residues. With V trimmed by 2 bases and J by 2 bases, 5 bases remained unmatched. CDR3 amino acids: CASSQSSGGNQETQYF. The CDR3 nucleotides are TGTGCCAGCAGCCAATCTAGCGGGGGAAATCAAGAGACCCAGTACTTC.

This sequence joins TRBV12-3 or TRBV12-4 and TRBJ1-1, with TRBD1 identical over 8 bases. The length of the CDR3 is 14 residues. The V and J ends lost 3 bases and 5 bases, in that order; junction bases with no gene match: 5. CDR3 nucleotides: TGTGCCAGCAGTTTCCAGGGGGCGAGGACTGAAGCTTTCTTT. Protein sequence: CASSFQGARTEAFF.

The V and J genes are TRBV29-1 and TRBJ1-1; tentatively, D is TRBD1 (5 bases). Germline assignment: CDR1 SQVTM and CDR2 ANQGSEA. Trimming cost V 7 bases and J 2 bases, with 14 bases left between them. The CDR3 has 13 amino acids. The CDR3 loop reads CSGAAGPNTEAFF. CDR3 in DNA: TGCAGCGGGGCCGCGGGACCTAACACTGAAGCTTTCTTT.

The genes are TRBV5-1 and TRBJ1-1; no reliable D call. The CDR3 is made up of 12 amino acids. Trimming left V 1 base short and J 4 bases short, with 5 bases between. Germline values: CDR1 SGHRS, CDR2 YFSETQ. The CDR3 DNA reads as TGCGCCAGCAGCTTGATAGGCACTGAAGCTTTCTTT. Its translation is CASSLIGTEAFF.